The entry below gives a single TCR beta chain sequence along with its context. Combining a sample-barcoded 5' primer with a J-beta primer mix, a second PCR ran for roughly 7 to 11 cycles. Each CDR3 protein is one row after TCRdb ran MiXCR on the 5' RACE reads. This sample yields some 800,000 distinct CDR3 sequences, of which more than 20% are seen a single time; roughly 3.5% belongs to the top ten. The data derive from a study of blood T cells in healthy people across ages. These same data were also listed under a study on T cells of mothers and their children. Per that study: Mothers yielded over 8.5 million CDR3 reads, children about 3 million each. In related and unrelated pairs alike, thymic selection shapes TCR recombination output, with inherited differences minor.

The origin of this receptor is a boy aged 5 to 17 in good health. The sample comprised blood.

CDR3 bases: TGTGCCACCAGGGAGGAGGGCCTGAGCGAGCAGTACTTC. Protein sequence: CATREEGLSEQYF. The chain joins TRBV6-2 or TRBV6-3 to TRBJ2-7; tentative D call: TRBD2 (6 bases). Trimming removed 10 bases from V and 6 bases from J, with 19 bases in between. There are 13 residues in the CDR3. Germline V CDR1 and CDR2: MNHEY, SVGEGT.